The clone carrying this TCR beta chain was detected a few times. The data were taken from a study of T cells in Graves' hyperthyroidism and ophthalmopathy. From RNA transcripts, TCR beta CDR3 regions were amplified. HTBI primers drove first-round RT-PCR of the TCR CDR3. TCRdb re-called the multiplex PCR reads with MiXCR, one entry per CDR3 protein. Here the sample spans hundreds of thousands of distinct CDR3 sequences, under 20% being singletons. V lost 0 bases to trimming and J lost 6 bases, with 18 bases between them. The CDR3 sequence is 16 residues long. Germline lookup yields CDR1 DFQATT and CDR2 SNEGSKA (reference sequence).

The specimen was blood. This sequence was found in a woman between 50 and 59 years old with Graves' hyperthyroidism that later progressed to Graves' ophthalmopathy. The rearrangement uses TRBV20-1 and TRBJ1-5; TRBD1 might be the D (5 bases). The CDR3 loop is CSARDGGNSGAQPQHF. The CDR3 nucleotides read TGCAGTGCTAGAGATGGGGGGAATTCAGGAGCTCAGCCCCAGCATTTT.